This TCR beta chain was sequenced in a study of OX40 agonist ivuxolimab in advanced cancers. The CDR3 runs 17 residues. The germline CDR1 and CDR2 sequences are SGDLS and YYNGEE. V lost 0 bases and J 7 bases, leaving 22 bases between the germline ends. Using immunoSEQ multiplex PCR, the repertoire was profiled, and TCRdb retains in-frame clones only, with some absent. The profile shows 13,000 to 15,000 clones, roughly 92% of them singletons. The investigators sampled blood at baseline, at cycle 4 day 1, and at cycle 7 day 1. The TCR comes from an adult with an advanced solid tumor such as melanoma, head and neck, liver or kidney cancer. This sequence joins TRBV9 and TRBJ1-1; D is ambiguous. The sequencing used CD4+ or CD8+ T cells sorted from blood, collected in a trial of the OX40 agonist ivuxolimab. In DNA, the CDR3 is TGTGCCAGCAGCGTAGAAGCGGACGGACTTATTTACGGTGAAGCTTTCTTT. Its protein is CASSVEADGLIYGEAFF. The whole variable domain, remainder taken from reference TRBV9 and TRBJ1-1, is DSGVTQTPKHLITATGQRVTLRCSPRSGDLSVYWYQQSLDQGLQFLIQYYNGEERAKGNILERFSAQQFPDLHSELNLSSLELGDSALYFCASSVEADGLIYGEAFFGQGTRLTVV.